This TCR beta chain was sequenced for a study of PD-1 blockade in classical Hodgkin lymphoma. CDR1 SGHDN and CDR2 FVKESK come from the germline V gene. V lost 1 base and J lost 5, with 12 bases in between. The CDR3 runs to 15 residues. Remarks on this clone: The target antigen is unknown.

Points from the study as a whole: Underlying causes for the observed repertoire differences were not defined, possibly disease activity or prior therapy. A significant rise in TCR diversity by C4D1 was seen for CD4+ but not CD8+ cells. Relative to healthy donors, newly diagnosed patients reportedly had lower baseline TCR diversity, which was reported as lower still in relapsed/refractory patients. The study found complete responders had baseline diversity similar to newly diagnosed patients.

Each patient's relapse followed autologous stem cell transplantation, and brentuximab vedotin exposure varied. Sequencing was performed with immunoSEQ multiplex PCR; in TCRdb, only in-frame clones are kept and a portion is missing. The sample lists 25,000 to 35,000 clones; roughly 70% were seen once. The rearrangement joins TRBV14 to TRBJ2-1, with a possible D match to TRBD1 (5 bases). Sample: peripheral blood mononuclear cells (PBMCs), taken before the second cycle of nivolumab. This sequence originates from a human donor with classical Hodgkin lymphoma. The CDR3 loop is CASSQGQPPHNEQFF. The DNA for the CDR3 is TGTGCCAGCAGCCAAGGACAGCCGCCCCACAATGAGCAGTTCTTC.